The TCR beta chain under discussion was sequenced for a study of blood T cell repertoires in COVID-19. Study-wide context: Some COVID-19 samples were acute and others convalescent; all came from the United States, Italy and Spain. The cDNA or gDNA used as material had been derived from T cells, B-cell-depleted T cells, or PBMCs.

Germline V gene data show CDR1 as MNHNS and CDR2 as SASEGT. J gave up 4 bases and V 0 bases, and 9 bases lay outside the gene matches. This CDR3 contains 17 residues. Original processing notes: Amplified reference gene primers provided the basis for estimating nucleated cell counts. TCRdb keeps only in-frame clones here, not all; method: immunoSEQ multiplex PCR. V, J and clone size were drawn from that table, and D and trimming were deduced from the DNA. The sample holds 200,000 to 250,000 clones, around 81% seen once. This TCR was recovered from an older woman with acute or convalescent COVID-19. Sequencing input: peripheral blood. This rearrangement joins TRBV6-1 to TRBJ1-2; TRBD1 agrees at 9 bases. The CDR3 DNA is TGTGCCAGCAGTGAAGCCCAACAGGGGGCGGTGGCCTATGGCTACACCTTC. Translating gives CASSEAQQGAVAYGYTF.